Listed below are T cell receptor beta chains from one sample, sequenced in a study of blood T cell repertoires in COVID-19. Profiled with immunoSEQ multiplex PCR; TCRdb holds only in-frame clones, not every one. The data show about 150,000 clones, 65% to 85% seen once. The specimen sequenced was peripheral blood. Receptors were obtained from a man in his 70s with active or convalescent COVID-19. Each CDR3 is given without its conserved first and last residue. Expanded clones get a size class; other rows say once, few or many, or leave the size out.

V: TRBV5-1; size: -; CDR3: ASSLGSGSSYNEQF
V: TRBV30; size: -; CDR3: AWKGTATNEKLF
V: TRBV27; size: -; CDR3: ASSLGQGRANEKLF
V: TRBV28; size: -; CDR3: ASSPTSGAFYEQY
V: TRBV4-3; size: -; CDR3: ASSQGQGQY
V: TRBV27; size: -; CDR3: ASSRDRGANTEAF
V: TRBV19; size: -; CDR3: ASRRLGGETQY
V: TRBV4-3; size: once; CDR3: ASSQDGSYGYT
V: TRBV4-3; size: -; CDR3: ASSHGTGSNIQY
V: TRBV10-3; size: few; CDR3: AIREFDGQNQPQH
V: TRBV6-5; size: -; CDR3: ASTRSSTAYGYT
V: TRBV6-5; size: -; CDR3: ASRRSSYNEQF
V: TRBV7-2; size: -; CDR3: ASSLTGDPYGYT
V: TRBV4-3; size: -; CDR3: ASSRTGGEKWSTEAF
V: TRBV9; size: -; CDR3: ASSPAGTGAYEQY
V: TRBV27; size: once; CDR3: ASSPLFPDQPQH
V: TRBV30; size: -; CDR3: AWSVPQEKLF
V: TRBV5-4; size: -; CDR3: ASSLAGGLNSPLH
V: TRBV29-1; size: -; CDR3: SVRRDRGNEKLF
V: TRBV12-3/TRBV12-4; size: -; CDR3: ASSLRGNEKLF
V: TRBV2; size: -; CDR3: ASSGRLTGYYGYT
V: TRBV7-6; size: -; CDR3: ASSSGTASYYGYT
V: TRBV6-2/TRBV6-3; size: few; CDR3: ASSTGKIGKLF
V: TRBV3-1/TRBV3-2; size: -; CDR3: ASSQDVRQLNSGANVLT
V: TRBV5-4; size: -; CDR3: ASSLGQGRAKNIQY
V: TRBV5-4; size: -; CDR3: ASSLETGAYEQY
V: TRBV28; size: -; CDR3: ASSTGGSQPQH
V: TRBV2; size: -; CDR3: ASSELGQDYGYT
V: TRBV30; size: -; CDR3: AWRTGRISEAF
V: TRBV7-3; size: -; CDR3: ASSSGLAGVSDTQY
V: TRBV19; size: once; CDR3: ASTLKRGTLEQY
V: TRBV5-6; size: -; CDR3: ASSLLQGLNTEAF
V: TRBV5-1; size: -; CDR3: ASSLGSGGDYGYT
V: TRBV5-1; size: -; CDR3: ASSLGSQETQY
V: TRBV11-1; size: -; CDR3: ASSRHNTEAF
V: TRBV19; size: -; CDR3: ASSIGAGTGELF
V: TRBV28; size: -; CDR3: ASSFRGLLGPGGYSPLH